Listed here are 28 T cell receptor beta chains from one sample, sequenced in a study of blood T cell repertoires in COVID-19. Data came from immunoSEQ multiplex PCR; TCRdb stores just in-frame clones and leaves some out. Of more than 400,000 clones detected, 70% to 90% appear once; the ten largest clones hold under 4%. What was sequenced was peripheral blood. The receptors shown here come from a human donor in a cohort sampled during active COVID-19.

This chain links TRBV3-1 (or the pseudogene TRBV3-2) with TRBJ2-5, with 9 bases lining up with TRBD2. J was trimmed by 4 bases and V by 1 base; bases with no gene match: 4. CDR1 and CDR2 (germline): LGHDT, YNNKEL (reference sequence). The CDR3 is 15 residues long. The CDR3 here is CASSQVRLAAETQYF. CDR3 coding DNA: TGTGCCAGCAGCCAAGTTAGACTAGCGGCAGAGACCCAGTACTTC.

The chain combines TRBV12-3 or TRBV12-4 with TRBJ2-5; 7 bases line up with TRBD1. V shed 6 bases and J 5 bases; nucleotides not matched to a gene: 6. CDR3 length: 13 amino acids. CDR3 loop: CASRRDSRETQYF. CDR3 nucleotides: TGTGCCAGCAGACGGGACAGTCGGGAGACCCAGTACTTC.

DNA for the CDR3: TGCAGTGCTAGATTTCGGGCTGAAGCTTTCTTT. This encodes CSARFRAEAFF. This chain uses TRBV20-1 with TRBJ1-1; D remains unclear. Germline V CDR1 and CDR2: DFQATT, SNEGSKA (reference sequence). The CDR3 covers 11 residues. The ends were cut back, 2 bases at V and 6 bases at J, with 7 bases in the middle.

V and J are TRBV9 and TRBJ2-1; TRBD1 matches at 9 bases. Germline loops: CDR1 SGDLS, CDR2 YYNGEE. The CDR3 runs 18 residues. V gave up 4 bases and J gave up 5 bases; unmatched junction bases: 16. The CDR3 nucleotides read TGTGCCAGCAGCCCCCGGGTAGGAGGGGACAGGGTTAACAATGAGCAGTTCTTC. Protein sequence: CASSPRVGGDRVNNEQFF.

This clone appeared once. The rearrangement uses TRBV28 and TRBJ2-7, with TRBD2 matching 9 bases. The CDR3 length is 17 residues. With 4 bases clipped from V and 4 bases from J, the junction kept 14 bases outside the gene matches. CDR1 MDHEN and CDR2 SYDVKM come from the germline V gene. CDR3 protein: CASSSSAGLAGSYEQYF. In DNA form, the CDR3 reads TGTGCCAGCAGTTCCTCCGCGGGGCTAGCGGGATCATACGAGCAGTACTTC.

The rearrangement uses TRBV12-3 or TRBV12-4 and TRBJ2-7; 7 bases line up with TRBD1. The CDR3 contains 13 residues. With V trimmed by 0 bases and J by 6 bases, 2 bases remained unmatched. CDR3 sequence reads: CASSLARDSEQYF. CDR3 sequence (DNA): TGTGCCAGCAGTTTAGCAAGGGACAGCGAGCAGTACTTC.

This rearrangement joins TRBV11-2 to TRBJ1-1; D gene uncertain. V was pared by 5 bases and J by 5 bases, with 21 bases between. This CDR3 comprises 16 residues. In germline, CDR1 is SGHAT, CDR2 FQNNGV. CDR3 region: CASSPRNSRGVTEAFF. The CDR3 bases are TGTGCCAGCAGCCCGCGGAACTCTCGGGGTGTAACTGAAGCTTTCTTT.

The J gene is TRBJ2-2, the V gene TRBV10-3; D is ambiguous. Trimming took off 0 bases at V and 6 bases at J, with 8 bases between the two ends. The CDR3 extends over 14 amino acids. Per the germline V gene, CDR1 is ENHRY and CDR2 is SYGVKD. This chain's CDR3 is CAISESSPAGELFF. The CDR3 bases are TGTGCCATCAGTGAGTCGTCCCCGGCCGGGGAGCTGTTTTTT.

The chain has TRBV2 and TRBJ2-7; a possible D gene is TRBD2 (6 bases). The CDR3 loop spans 14 amino acids. The germline V gene encodes CDR1 SNHLY and CDR2 FYNNEI. Deletions cut 6 bases from V and 2 bases from J, with 14 bases between. The CDR3 loop reads CASRERTTAYEQYF. The CDR3 coding sequence is TGTGCCAGCAGAGAACGGACTACTGCCTACGAGCAGTACTTC.

The chain has TRBV5-1 and TRBJ1-5; maybe TRBD1 (5 bases). Trimming took 0 bases from V and 6 from J, leaving 10 bases between them. The V gene's germline CDR1 is SGHRS and CDR2 YFSETQ. The CDR3 runs to 14 residues. The DNA for the CDR3 is TGCGCCAGCAGCTTGGTCGGGGGTACTCAGCCCCAGCATTTT. Its translation is CASSLVGGTQPQHF.

The chain employs TRBV19 and TRBJ2-2, with 15 bases fitting TRBD2. CDR1 and CDR2 from the germline V gene are LNHDA and SQIVND (reference sequence). Trimming removed 4 bases from V and 4 bases from J; junction bases left unmatched: 4. The CDR3 runs to 17 residues. CDR3 in amino acids: CASSRTSGRESTGELFF. Written as DNA, the CDR3 is TGTGCCAGTAGTAGGACTAGCGGGAGGGAGAGCACCGGGGAGCTGTTTTTT. The full variable domain, with the rest looked up from reference TRBV19 and TRBJ2-2, is DGGITQSPKYLFRKEGQNVTLSCEQNLNHDAMYWYRQDPGQGLRLIYYSQIVNDFQKGDIAEGYSVSREKKESFPLTVTSAQKNPTAFYLCASSRTSGRESTGELFFGEGSRLTVL.

In this sample, this clone turned up a few times. This chain joins TRBV27 and TRBJ1-1; no definite D call. The CDR3 sequence is 12 residues long. Germline V CDR1 and CDR2: MNHEY, SMNVEV (reference sequence). Trimming pared 5 bases from V and 5 bases from J, leaving 9 bases between. CDR3 region: CASSPGMTEAFF. The CDR3, as DNA: TGTGCCAGCAGTCCAGGAATGACTGAAGCTTTCTTT.

In this sample, this clone turned up once. V is TRBV12-1 and J is TRBJ1-4; whether TRBD1, the table's D call, matches the DNA was not checked. TRBV12-1 is an annotated pseudogene. This CDR3 is built from 15 residues. The CDR3 spells CASSFLAESNEKLFF. The CDR3 DNA reads as TGTGCCAGCAGCTTTTTGGCAGAATCGAATGAAAAACTGTTTTTT.

This chain links TRBV3-1 (or the pseudogene TRBV3-2) with TRBJ1-6, with 7 bases lining up with TRBD1. The CDR3 spans 13 residues. Losses at the gene ends were 6 bases for V and 7 bases for J; bases not matched to a gene: 3. Germline-derived CDR1 and CDR2 are LGHDT and YNNKEL (reference sequence). The CDR3 loop is CASSPTGNSPLHF. The CDR3 nucleotides are TGTGCCAGCAGTCCGACAGGGAATTCACCCCTCCACTTT.

The chain employs TRBV19 and TRBJ2-7; 10 bases line up with TRBD2. Germline CDR1 LNHDA, CDR2 SQIVND (reference sequence). CDR3 length: 15 residues. V lost 5 bases to trimming and J lost 2 bases; unmatched junction nucleotides: 6. CDR3 nucleotide sequence: TGTGCCAGTAGTGTAGGACTAGCGGAGCCCTACGAGCAGTACTTC. It translates to CASSVGLAEPYEQYF.

The chain uses TRBV7-9 and TRBJ2-7; D is perhaps TRBD1 (5 bases). The CDR3 runs 16 residues. CDR1 and CDR2 (germline): SEHNR, FQNEAQ (reference sequence). V shed 2 bases and J shed 1 base, with 15 bases lying between them. The CDR3 region has the DNA TGTGCCAGCAGCTTAACGCCGGCAGGGTCATCCTACGAGCAGTACTTC. Protein product: CASSLTPAGSSYEQYF.

The chain recombines TRBV5-1 with TRBJ2-1, with D maybe TRBD2 (6 bases). Per the germline V gene, CDR1 is SGHRS and CDR2 is YFSETQ. The CDR3 consists of 16 residues. The V end lost 3 bases, the J end lost 0 bases, and 13 bases lay between the germline ends. CDR3 loop: CASSSLSGSSYNEQFF. Written as DNA, the CDR3 is TGCGCCAGCAGCTCCCTATCCGGGAGCTCCTACAATGAGCAGTTCTTC.

The chain links TRBV11-3 to TRBJ2-5; D is uncertain. V lost 1 base to trimming and J lost 5 bases, with 8 bases between them. The CDR3 consists of 13 residues. Per germline, CDR1 SGHNT and CDR2 YENEEA. The CDR3 is CASSLGAMETQYF. CDR3 DNA: TGTGCCAGCAGCTTAGGAGCGATGGAGACCCAGTACTTC. The variable domain in full, completed from reference TRBV11-3 and TRBJ2-5, reads EAGVVQSPRYKIIEKKQPVAFWCNPISGHNTLYWYLQNLGQGPELLIRYENEEAVDDSQLPKDRFSAERLKGVDSTLKIQPAELGDSAVYLCASSLGAMETQYFGPGTRLLVL.

This chain connects TRBV30 to TRBJ2-2; 10 bases agree with TRBD1. Germline lookup yields CDR1 GTSNPN and CDR2 SVGIG (reference sequence). Germline trimming cut 5 bases from V and 4 bases from J; bases unmatched to any gene: 4. CDR3 length: 14 amino acids. This CDR3 reads CAWETGGITGELFF. Written as DNA, the CDR3 is TGTGCCTGGGAGACAGGGGGCATCACCGGGGAGCTGTTTTTT.

The table lists this clone with a few counts. V and J are TRBV7-9 and TRBJ1-1; a weak D match, TRBD1 (5 bases). The germline V and J ends were trimmed by 3 bases and 1 base, with 12 bases remaining between them. The CDR3 covers 15 residues. Germline V gene lookup returns CDR1 SEHNR and CDR2 FQNEAQ (reference sequence). The CDR3, as DNA: TGTGCCAGCAGCTTTCAGGGCCAGGCGAACACTGAAGCTTTCTTT. Amino acid sequence: CASSFQGQANTEAFF.

This chain's CDR3 is CASSWTGRTYEQYF. The CDR3 coding sequence is TGCGCCAGCAGTTGGACAGGGCGAACCTACGAGCAGTACTTC. V gene TRBV5-1 combines with J gene TRBJ2-7; 8 bases align to TRBD1. Germline V gene data show CDR1 as SGHRS and CDR2 as YFSETQ. This CDR3 spans 14 amino acids. The V gene end was trimmed by 5 bases and the J gene end by 2 bases; junction bases not matched to a gene: 6. Full variable domain (missing parts from reference TRBV5-1 and TRBJ2-7): KAGVTQTPRYLIKTRGQQVTLSCSPISGHRSVSWYQQTPGQGLQFLFEYFSETQRNKGNFPGRFSGRQFSNSRSEMNVSTLELGDSALYLCASSWTGRTYEQYFGPGTRLTVT.

This clone came up a few times. The CDR3 nucleotides are TGTGCCAGCAGTTTATTTGTAGGCAATCAGCCCCAGCATTTT. Its translation: CASSLFVGNQPQHF. The V call is TRBV28, the J call TRBJ1-5; D unresolved. V was pared by 1 base and J by 2 bases, with 6 bases between. The germline gives CDR1 MDHEN, CDR2 SYDVKM. CDR3 length: 14 residues.

The chain joins TRBV19 to TRBJ1-2; D is uncertain. The CDR3 sequence is 13 residues long. Per the germline V gene, CDR1 is LNHDA and CDR2 is SQIVND (reference sequence). V was shortened by 7 bases and J by 1 base, with 10 bases between the two germline ends. The CDR3 DNA sequence: TGTGCCAGTAAATACCGAGATAACTATGGCTACACCTTC. It yields the protein CASKYRDNYGYTF.

The V call is TRBV5-5, the J call TRBJ2-7, with TRBD2 matching 12 bases. V dropped 0 bases and J dropped 3; count of bases not matched to a gene: 1. Germline V lookup: CDR1 SGHKS, CDR2 YYEKEE (reference sequence). The CDR3 contains 15 residues. This chain's CDR3 is CASSLGTSGIYEQYF. The CDR3 DNA is TGTGCCAGCAGCTTGGGGACTAGCGGGATCTACGAGCAGTACTTC.

The CDR3 sequence is CAQTQGAGTEAFF. The CDR3 coding sequence is TGTGCCCAGACACAGGGGGCAGGTACTGAAGCTTTCTTT. The chain links TRBV30 to TRBJ1-1; TRBD1 matches 9 bases. The junction had 9 bases not matched to a gene; V was cut back by 8 bases and J by 5 bases. CDR1 and CDR2 from the germline V gene are GTSNPN and SVGIG (reference sequence). This CDR3 comprises 13 residues.

This clone was detected only once. The chain carries TRBV19 and TRBJ1-1; 10 nucleotides agree with TRBD1. After removal of 5 bases from V and 4 bases from J, the junction contained 7 bases not matched to a gene. Germline values: CDR1 LNHDA, CDR2 SQIVND (reference sequence). CDR3 size: 15 residues. The CDR3 sequence: CASSQRQGASTEAFF. The CDR3, as DNA: TGTGCCAGTAGTCAACGACAGGGGGCGAGCACTGAAGCTTTCTTT.

The chain links TRBV27 to TRBJ2-7, with 11 bases that match TRBD2. V lost 5 bases to trimming and J lost 0 bases; unmatched junction nucleotides: 12. The CDR3 is 18 residues long. CDR1 is MNHEY, CDR2 SMNVEV, per germline (reference sequence). In DNA, the CDR3 is TGTGCCAGCAGTCCACGGACTAGCGGGCCGGTGTACTCCTACGAGCAGTACTTC. Encoded protein: CASSPRTSGPVYSYEQYF.

V is TRBV5-4 and J is TRBJ1-2; 7 positions match TRBD1. This CDR3 spans 14 amino acids. Germline CDR1 is SGHNT and CDR2 is YYREEE (reference sequence). Losses at the gene ends were 4 bases for V and 8 bases for J; bases not matched to a gene: 11. The CDR3 DNA reads as TGTGCCAGCAGCCGAGGGGAAGACAGGGCCGGCTACACCTTC. Translated: CASSRGEDRAGYTF.